This T cell receptor (beta chain) was sequenced for a study of blood T cell repertoires in COVID-19. As for the study in general: The United States, Italy and Spain were the sources of the acute and convalescent COVID-19 samples. PBMCs, B-cell-depleted T cells, or T cells provided the cDNA or gDNA that made up the material.

With V trimmed by 4 bases and J by 2 bases, 13 bases remained unmatched. CDR1 SEHNR and CDR2 FQNEAQ come from the germline V gene (reference sequence). There are 17 residues in the CDR3. Authors' data handling: Reference gene primer amplification in the assay estimated nucleated cell counts. TCRdb's copy holds only in-frame clones and misses some; the assay was immunoSEQ multiplex PCR. The DNA gave D and trimming, while V, J and clone size come from that table. The table lists under 100,000 clones, roughly 87% of them singletons. The sequencing sample was made of peripheral blood. The rearrangement joins TRBV7-9 to TRBJ1-2; 7 nucleotides match TRBD1. The receptor was isolated from a young man with acute or convalescent COVID-19. The CDR3 nucleotides read TGTGCCAGCAGCTCCCGGGGACAGCCGAAGAAAAACTATGGCTACACCTTC. It yields the protein CASSSRGQPKKNYGYTF.